Given below is one T cell receptor (beta chain) in context. Using immunoSEQ multiplex PCR, the repertoire was profiled, and TCRdb retains in-frame clones only, with some absent. Here the sample spans roughly 80,000 clones, roughly 90% being singletons. The sample originates from a study of OX40 agonist ivuxolimab in advanced cancers. Autoimmune disease history or systemic immunosuppression disqualified patients. Germline lookup yields CDR1 DFQATT and CDR2 SNEGSKA (reference sequence). Trimming took off 4 bases at V and 0 bases at J, with 3 bases between the two ends. CDR3 length: 11 amino acids. Sequences were derived from CD4+ or CD8+ T cells sorted from blood, sampled in a trial of the OX40 agonist ivuxolimab. The receptor comes from an adult with an advanced solid tumor such as melanoma, head and neck, liver or kidney cancer. V is TRBV20-1 and J is TRBJ2-5; D is uncertain. The CDR3 protein is CSATYQETQYF. CDR3 coding DNA: TGCAGTGCTACCTACCAAGAGACCCAGTACTTC.